A single sample is the source of the 21 T cell receptor beta chains below, sequenced in a study of shared clonotypes between healthy human individuals. Here immunoSEQ multiplex PCR was the method, and the copy in TCRdb shows in-frame clones only, minus some. Altogether some 2.4 million clones are present, 90% to 95% being singletons, with the ten largest covering about 0.34%. Sequenced: naive CD4+ T cells from PBMCs. Specified subset: CD45RA+ positively selected. The source of these receptors is a young man in good health. Some clones in this sample may be carry-over from other donors' samples.

As regards this clone: Other DNA sequences in this sample translate to the same CDR3. The chain couples TRBV28 to TRBJ2-7; 12 bases are a match to TRBD2. Germline CDR1 reads MDHEN; CDR2 reads SYDVKM. V lost 8 bases to trimming and J lost 4 bases; unmatched junction nucleotides: 3. The CDR3 loop spans 13 amino acids. The CDR3 DNA sequence: TGTGCCAGCGGACTAGCGGGACCGTACGAGCAGTACTTC. Residues: CASGLAGPYEQYF. Full variable domain (missing parts from reference TRBV28 and TRBJ2-7): DVKVTQSSRYLVKRTGEKVFLECVQDMDHENMFWYRQDPGLGLRLIYFSYDVKMKEKGDIPEGYSVSREKKERFSLILESASTNQTSMYLCASGLAGPYEQYFGPGTRLTVT.

The DNA for the CDR3 is TGTGCCAGCAGCATGGGACAGGGGCCATCCTATGGCTACACCTTC. This encodes CASSMGQGPSYGYTF. This rearrangement joins TRBV5-4 to TRBJ1-2; 10 bases fit TRBD1. The CDR3 runs to 15 residues. Germline V gives CDR1 SGHNT, CDR2 YYREEE (reference sequence). The V and J ends lost 4 bases and 4 bases, in that order; junction bases with no gene match: 7. The full variable domain, completed using reference TRBV5-4 and TRBJ1-2, is ETGVTQSPTHLIKTRGQQVTLRCSSQSGHNTVSWYQQALGQGPQFIFQYYREEENGRGNFPPRFSGLQFPNYSSELNVNALELDDSALYLCASSMGQGPSYGYTFGSGTRLTVV.

As DNA, the CDR3 is TGTGCCAGCAGAGTGGCCCTGGGGATGCACACTGAAGCTTTCTTT. Protein: CASRVALGMHTEAFF. This chain joins TRBV6-5 and TRBJ1-1; D remains unclear. V was clipped by 6 bases and J by 3 bases, with 17 bases between them. Germline assignment: CDR1 MNHEY and CDR2 SVGAGI. There are 15 residues in the CDR3.

The V call is TRBV20-1, the J call TRBJ2-2; D remains ambiguous. Germline assignment: CDR1 DFQATT and CDR2 SNEGSKA (reference sequence). Trimming took off 1 base at V and 11 bases at J, with 5 bases between the two ends. CDR3 length equals 10 residues. CDR3 sequence reads: CSARGVELFF. The CDR3 DNA reads as TGCAGTGCTAGAGGGGTCGAGCTGTTTTTT.

About this clone itself: Other DNA sequences in this specimen translate into the identical CDR3. The CDR3 DNA is TGTGCCAGCTCACCGGTTTTGAACACTGAAGCTTTCTTT. Encoded protein: CASSPVLNTEAFF. The V and J genes are TRBV18 and TRBJ1-1, with D hard to call. Trimming stripped 3 bases from V and 0 bases from J, with 5 bases between. CDR3 length: 13 residues. CDR1 and CDR2 from the germline V gene are KGHSH and LQKENI.

This chain joins TRBV7-2 and TRBJ2-1; 7 nucleotides align to TRBD1. This CDR3 comprises 16 residues. Germline lookup yields CDR1 SGHTA and CDR2 FQGNSA. The V segment lost 5 bases and the J segment 3 bases; nucleotides outside the gene matches: 10. CDR3 in amino acids: CASSQSRDRFYNEQFF. The CDR3 DNA reads TGTGCCAGCAGCCAGTCCCGGGACAGATTCTACAATGAGCAGTTCTTC.

This chain joins TRBV5-1 and TRBJ2-4; D is unclear. This CDR3 is 14 amino acids long. V was pared by 2 bases and J by 6 bases, with 12 bases between. Germline CDR1 is SGHRS and CDR2 is YFSETQ. The CDR3 region is CASSFALGGNIQYF. DNA for the CDR3: TGCGCCAGCAGCTTTGCTTTAGGTGGAAACATTCAGTACTTC.

The V gene is TRBV6-1, the J gene TRBJ2-7, with D unresolved. The germline V gene encodes CDR1 MNHNS and CDR2 SASEGT. Trimming cost V 8 bases and J 0 bases, with 8 bases left between them. The CDR3 loop spans 12 amino acids. The CDR3 protein is CASLAPSYEQYF. The CDR3, as DNA: TGTGCCAGCCTGGCCCCCTCCTACGAGCAGTACTTC.

This clone was recorded once. The V and J genes are TRBV2 and TRBJ2-5; 9 positions agree with TRBD2. Trimming removed 8 bases from V and 5 bases from J; junction bases left unmatched: 6. CDR3 size: 13 residues. Germline CDR1 reads SNHLY; CDR2 reads FYNNEI. This CDR3 reads CASCRSGSETQYF. The CDR3 DNA reads as TGTGCCAGCTGTCGTAGCGGGAGTGAGACCCAGTACTTC.

This clone was recorded only once. The V gene is TRBV6-5, the J gene TRBJ2-7, with 9 bases aligning to TRBD2. With V trimmed by 2 bases and J by 3 bases, 8 bases remained unmatched. The germline gives CDR1 MNHEY, CDR2 SVGAGI. The CDR3 totals 16 residues. The CDR3 coding sequence is TGTGCCAGCAGTTACCCCCTTGCTAGCGGGAACTACGAGCAGTACTTC. Protein product: CASSYPLASGNYEQYF.

Points on this clone: Additional DNA sequences in this sample encode the identical CDR3. The chain recombines TRBV6-1 with TRBJ1-5, with 7 bases matching TRBD1. Germline CDR1 and CDR2: MNHNS and SASEGT. The junction had 2 bases not matched to a gene; V was cut back by 4 bases and J by 5 bases. CDR3 length: 13 amino acids. CDR3 in DNA: TGTGCCAGCAGTGGGCAGGGGGATCAGCCCCAGCATTTT. Translating it yields CASSGQGDQPQHF.

The V and J genes are TRBV29-1 and TRBJ2-7; a possible D gene is TRBD2 (5 bases). The CDR3 totals 14 residues. Germline loops: CDR1 SQVTM, CDR2 ANQGSEA. Trimming removed 4 bases from V and 2 bases from J, with 15 bases in between. The CDR3 DNA reads as TGCAGCGTTGGACCGGAGGACGTCCCCTACGAGCAGTACTTC. This codes for CSVGPEDVPYEQYF.

The table lists this clone with a count of one. The chain couples TRBV28 to TRBJ1-2; D call uncertain. Germline V gives CDR1 MDHEN, CDR2 SYDVKM. The CDR3 is 14 residues long. Deletions cut 3 bases from V and 8 bases from J, with 16 bases between. Written as DNA, the CDR3 is TGTGCCAGCAGTTTGCCGTCCAGATCCTTGGGCTACACCTTC. Its translation is CASSLPSRSLGYTF.

For the CDR3, the DNA is TGTGCCAGCAAAGAGACAGGGGCAGAAATAGACTACACCTTC. Translated: CASKETGAEIDYTF. V usage is TRBV27 and J usage is TRBJ1-2; TRBD1 agrees at 8 bases. V lost 7 bases, J lost 10 bases, and 14 bases stayed unmatched. CDR3 length: 14 residues. Per the germline V gene, CDR1 is MNHEY and CDR2 is SMNVEV (reference sequence).

This clone has a handful of counts. The genes are TRBV11-2 and TRBJ1-1; unclear D gene. Between the trimmed V and J ends, which lost 5 bases and 6 bases, there was a span of 13 bases. There are 13 residues in the CDR3. Germline V gives CDR1 SGHAT, CDR2 FQNNGV. In DNA, the CDR3 is TGTGCCAGCAGCCTCGCCGCGAGCCCTGAAGCTTTCTTT. This sequence encodes CASSLAASPEAFF.

With regard to this clone: At one of its ends the junction is not consistent with the germline gene, which may arise from a read error. The genes are TRBV15 and TRBJ2-3; D is ambiguous. Germline loops: CDR1 LNHNV, CDR2 YYDKDF (reference sequence). The CDR3 is made up of 13 amino acids. In DNA form, the CDR3 reads TGTGCCTCCAGCTCCGGACCCGTAAATACGCAGTATTTT. It encodes CASSSGPVNTQYF.

The chain links TRBV18 to TRBJ2-1; TRBD1 aligns across 9 bases. The junction had 7 bases not matched to a gene; V was cut back by 6 bases and J by 7 bases. Germline CDR1 KGHSH, CDR2 LQKENI. This CDR3 is 14 amino acids long. The CDR3 DNA follows: TGTGCCAGCTCGCGGACAGGGGACGGGAATGAGCAGTTCTTC. Its protein is CASSRTGDGNEQFF.

J is TRBJ2-5 and V is TRBV11-1; perhaps TRBD1 as D (5 bases). Germline loops: CDR1 SGHAT, CDR2 FQDESV (reference sequence). The CDR3 loop spans 18 amino acids. Deletions cut 4 bases from V and 0 bases from J, with 21 bases between. CDR3 residues: CASSYSLRQNIHQETQYF. For the CDR3, the DNA is TGTGCCAGCAGCTATTCCCTCCGACAGAACATTCACCAAGAGACCCAGTACTTC.

Regarding this clone: Other DNA sequences from this sample encode an identical CDR3 as well. The chain couples TRBV6-1 to TRBJ1-2; no firm D call. The CDR3 runs to 13 residues. Trimming took 6 bases from V and 0 from J, leaving 8 bases between them. In germline, CDR1 is MNHNS, CDR2 SASEGT. In nucleotides, the CDR3 is TGTGCCAGCAGAAGGGAGACTAACTATGGCTACACCTTC. This codes for CASRRETNYGYTF.

The rearrangement joins TRBV9 to TRBJ1-3; 8 nucleotides align to TRBD1. CDR1 SGDLS and CDR2 YYNGEE come from the germline V gene. The CDR3 runs 17 residues. J lost 1 base, V lost 0 bases, and 6 bases had no gene match. The CDR3 loop reads CASSVGPGQGSGNTIYF. CDR3 in DNA: TGTGCCAGCAGCGTAGGCCCAGGACAGGGATCTGGAAACACCATATATTTT.

The chain carries TRBV7-8 and TRBJ1-4; D uncertain. The CDR3 has 14 residues. V dropped 1 base and J dropped 5 bases, with 8 bases sitting between them. Looked up from germline, CDR1 is SGHVS and CDR2 is FQNEAQ. CDR3 protein: CASSLDRPNEKLFF. As DNA, the CDR3 is TGTGCCAGCAGCTTAGATCGTCCGAATGAAAAACTGTTTTTT.